These 11 T cell receptor beta chains were all obtained from the same sample, sequenced in a study of CD8+ T cells in alopecia areata. Treatment indicated: oral pan-JAK inhibitor, 5-10 mg twice daily. Extracted RNA was reverse transcribed, and the resulting cDNA served as sequencing template. TCRdb's copy holds only in-frame clones and misses some; the assay was immunoSEQ multiplex PCR. This sample carries about 190,000 clones, roughly 53% of them seen once, and the ten largest clones take roughly 12%. Sample: CD8+ T cells sorted from blood, taken at week 24, from a patient treated with tofacitinib. The receptors derive from a human donor with alopecia areata.

This clone has more than one count but fewer than ten. Additional DNA sequences in this sample encode the identical CDR3. This rearrangement joins TRBV4-1 to TRBJ1-5; the D gene is possibly TRBD1 (6 bases). Germline V CDR1 and CDR2: MGHRA, YSYEKL. Trimming shortened V by 4 bases and J by 7 bases, and 14 bases separated the two germline ends. The CDR3 spans 14 residues. CDR3 DNA: TGCGCCAGCAGCCTCGGGGGCCAGGGGCAGCCCCAGCATTTT. It is translated as CASSLGGQGQPQHF.

The chain couples TRBV27 to TRBJ2-7; 9 bases align to TRBD1. The CDR3 is 15 residues long. Germline loops: CDR1 MNHEY, CDR2 SMNVEV (reference sequence). Trimming cost V 6 bases and J 2 bases; bases outside gene matches: 8. CDR3 coding DNA: TGTGCCAGCAGCTACCGGACAGGGGAAACCTACGAGCAGTACTTC. Residues: CASSYRTGETYEQYF.

The chain has TRBV6-5 and TRBJ1-2, with 7 bases identical to TRBD1. CDR3 length: 13 amino acids. Germline-derived CDR1 and CDR2 are MNHEY and SVGAGI. V shed 7 bases and J 5 bases; nucleotides not matched to a gene: 7. DNA of the CDR3: TGTGCCAGCACCAGGGGGGCTCGGTATGGCTACACCTTC. Protein sequence: CASTRGARYGYTF.

V gene TRBV6-5 combines with J gene TRBJ2-2; D possibly corresponds to TRBD1 (6 bases). CDR3 length: 11 amino acids. V was clipped by 11 bases and J by 6 bases, with 10 bases between them. Germline V CDR1 and CDR2: MNHEY, SVGAGI. The CDR3 DNA is TGTGCCGCAGGGGCCGCCGGGGAGCTGTTTTTT. Encoded protein: CAAGAAGELFF.

The chain carries TRBV7-9 and TRBJ2-2, with 10 bases lining up with TRBD1. This CDR3 is 16 amino acids long. Germline-derived CDR1 and CDR2 are SEHNR and FQNEAQ (reference sequence). V was clipped by 6 bases and J by 6 bases; unmatched bases: 10. CDR3 loop: CASSTDRGRGPGELFF. The CDR3 DNA is TGTGCCAGCAGTACCGACAGGGGGCGAGGACCCGGGGAGCTGTTTTTT. The whole variable domain, remainder taken from reference TRBV7-9 and TRBJ2-2, is DTGVSQNPRHKITKRGQNVTFRCDPISEHNRLYWYRQTLGQGPEFLTYFQNEAQLEKSRLLSDRFSAERPKGSFSTLEIQRTEQGDSAMYLCASSTDRGRGPGELFFGEGSRLTVL.

This clone was picked up a small number of times. The chain has TRBV15 and TRBJ1-1; 7 positions match TRBD1. Germline V gene data show CDR1 as LNHNV and CDR2 as YYDKDF (reference sequence). The V and J ends lost 1 base and 0 bases, in that order; junction bases with no gene match: 11. The CDR3 contains 18 residues. As DNA, the CDR3 is TGTGCCACCAGCAGAGCGAACCGGGACAGCTATTTGAACACTGAAGCTTTCTTT. It yields the protein CATSRANRDSYLNTEAFF. The full variable domain, rest sourced from reference TRBV15 and TRBJ1-1, is DAMVIQNPRYQVTQFGKPVTLSCSQTLNHNVMYWYQQKSSQAPKLLFHYYDKDFNNEADTPDNFQSRRPNTSFCFLDIRSPGLGDTAMYLCATSRANRDSYLNTEAFFGQGTRLTVV.

The table lists this clone with a few counts. This chain uses TRBV2 with TRBJ1-5; weak D call: TRBD1 (5 bases). Germline V gene data show CDR1 as SNHLY and CDR2 as FYNNEI. V lost 6 bases and J lost 1, with 13 bases in between. This CDR3 is built from 15 residues. This chain's CDR3 is CASRAGGVSNQPQHF. The DNA for the CDR3 is TGTGCCAGCAGGGCGGGGGGGGTAAGCAATCAGCCCCAGCATTTT.

In this sample, this clone turned up a few times. CDR3 DNA sequence: TGTGCCTGGATCGGCCGGGGTAGAGAGACCCAGTACTTC. It encodes CAWIGRGRETQYF. V gene TRBV30 combines with J gene TRBJ2-5; D is possibly TRBD2 (5 bases). V was clipped by 4 bases and J by 4 bases, with 13 bases between them. Per germline, CDR1 GTSNPN and CDR2 SVGIG (reference sequence). The CDR3 contains 13 residues.

For the CDR3, the DNA is TGTGCCAGCAGTTTGCGGGCTAGATTCCACGAGCAGTACTTC. This gives the protein CASSLRARFHEQYF. The chain joins TRBV27 to TRBJ2-7, with a tentative D call TRBD2 (5 bases). Trimming left V 3 bases short and J 5 bases short, with 14 bases between. Germline lookup yields CDR1 MNHEY and CDR2 SMNVEV (reference sequence). The CDR3 is made up of 14 amino acids.

This clone was observed a few times. The chain employs TRBV7-9 and TRBJ2-2, with D perhaps matching TRBD2 (7 bases). Germline lookup yields CDR1 SEHNR and CDR2 FQNEAQ (reference sequence). V was cut by 5 bases and J by 3 bases, with 19 bases left in between. This CDR3 comprises 17 residues. CDR3 sequence: CASSPRGAGADTGELFF. CDR3 DNA: TGTGCCAGCAGCCCCCGGGGGGCGGGCGCGGACACCGGGGAGCTGTTTTTT.

The chain employs TRBV7-6 and TRBJ1-6; perhaps TRBD1 as D (5 bases). Looked up from germline, CDR1 is SGHVS and CDR2 is FNYEAQ. There are 17 residues in the CDR3. Between the trimmed V and J ends, which lost 0 bases and 5 bases, there was a span of 14 bases. The CDR3 region is CASSLAAGVRDNSPLHF. The CDR3 DNA follows: TGTGCCAGCAGCTTAGCTGCGGGGGTTCGTGATAATTCACCCCTCCACTTT.